The sequence of this T cell receptor (beta chain) was determined in a study of neurological immune-mediated disorders. Findings and caveats of the study: The most TCR clonal expansion was seen in HTLV-1-associated myelopathy, and the least was seen in multiple sclerosis, which fell below healthy controls.

This clonotype was detected many times. Its antigen is not identified. TCRdb re-derived calls from the 5' RACE reads in MiXCR, one entry per CDR3 protein. The sample includes roughly 32,000 distinct CDR3 sequences, about 14% of them seen just once. This sample's time point: technical triplicate 2. The sorted libraries involved the use of 900,000 to 1,000,000 CD4+ or CD8+ T cells. Germline V CDR1 and CDR2: SGHTA, FQGNSA. V trimming: 2 bases; J trimming: 9 bases; junction bases outside the gene matches: 11. The CDR3 consists of 16 residues. The rearrangement uses TRBV7-2 and TRBJ2-2, with TRBD1 matching 8 bases. The source material was CD4+ T cells from blood. This receptor was identified in a female donor with HTLV-1-associated myelopathy (HAM/TSP). Here the CDR3 reads CASSLRTGQGVRELFF. CDR3 bases: TGTGCCAGCAGCTTACGGACCGGACAGGGTGTGAGGGAGCTGTTTTTT.